This TCR beta chain derives from a study of T cell repertoires in cytomegalovirus infection (dated by TCRdb to 2018 to 2020). About the investigation overall: Because public TCR beta signatures pointed to carriage of CMV infection together with the matching HLA type, the HLA type of each donor mattered for the analysis. Overall study results and their limits: Carriers of CMV infection plus the relevant HLA type were discriminated by the cumulative frequency of public TCR beta family members in the study cohort and in an independent approximately 360-donor cohort. In the ex vivo response, HLA-C-restricted CMV-specific TCR beta clonotypes were dominant, and in two of eight donors the single most frequent clonotype came from this HLA-C-restricted group.

Sequencing used an Illumina HiSeq 1500. TCRdb itself trimmed the public reads at Q25 with fastp, ran MiXCR and retained productive beta chains. One record per CDR3 amino acid sequence lists the most common genes and DNA. This sample has 68,000 or so distinct CDR3 sequences in its table, and 20% to 25% of those were observed once. The ten biggest clones cover under 85% of the sample. Notes on this clonotype: The antigen it recognizes is unknown. Base qualities are not provided; no much larger clone lies one nucleotide away.

The receptor was isolated from a human donor in good health (CMV status not recorded). Some clones in this sample may be carry-over from other donors' samples. The source material was PBMCs, sequenced either directly or after in vitro stimulation (not recorded which).

The CDR3 is CASSFYGGEQYV. The DNA sequence follows: TGTGCCAGCAGCTTTTACGGGGGCGAGCAGTACGTC. In this chain, TRBV7-2 is recombined with TRBJ2-7; the D region possibly corresponds to TRBD2 (6 bases align). At the junction V is shortened by 3 bases and J by 6 bases, with 9 bases in between. The germline V gene specifies SGHTA as CDR1 and FQGNSA as CDR2. From the cysteine through the valine, the CDR3 covers 12 amino acids. Only the CDR3 part of the read is kept: 36 bases, read in frame from the first base.